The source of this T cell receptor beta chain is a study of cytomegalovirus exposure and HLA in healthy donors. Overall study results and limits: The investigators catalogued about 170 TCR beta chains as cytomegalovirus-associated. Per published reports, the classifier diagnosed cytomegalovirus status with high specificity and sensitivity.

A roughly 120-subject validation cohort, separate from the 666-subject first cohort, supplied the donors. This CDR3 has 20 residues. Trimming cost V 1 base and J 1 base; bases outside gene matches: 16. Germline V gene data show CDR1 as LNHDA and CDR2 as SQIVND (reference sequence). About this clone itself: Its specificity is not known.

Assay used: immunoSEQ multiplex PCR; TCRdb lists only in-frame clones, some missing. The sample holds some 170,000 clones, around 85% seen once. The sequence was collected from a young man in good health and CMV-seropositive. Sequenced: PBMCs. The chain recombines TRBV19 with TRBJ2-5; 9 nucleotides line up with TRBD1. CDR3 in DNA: TGTGCCAGTAGTATAGTTTTCCGGACAGGGGATTTGGGTTTCCAAGAGACCCAGTACTTC. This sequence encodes CASSIVFRTGDLGFQETQYF.